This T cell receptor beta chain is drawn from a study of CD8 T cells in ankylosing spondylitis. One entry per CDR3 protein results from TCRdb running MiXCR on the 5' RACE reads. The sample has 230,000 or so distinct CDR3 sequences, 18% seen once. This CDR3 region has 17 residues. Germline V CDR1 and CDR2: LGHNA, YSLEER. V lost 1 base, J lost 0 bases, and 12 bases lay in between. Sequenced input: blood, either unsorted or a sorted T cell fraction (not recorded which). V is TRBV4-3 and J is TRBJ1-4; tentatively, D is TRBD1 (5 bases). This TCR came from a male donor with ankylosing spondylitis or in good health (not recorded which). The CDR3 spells CASSQGSGSTTNEKLFF. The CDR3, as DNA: TGCGCCAGCAGCCAAGGCTCAGGGTCTACAACTAATGAAAAACTGTTTTTT.